Listed below are T cell receptor beta chains from one sample, sequenced in a study of blood T cell repertoires in COVID-19. Repertoires were generated with immunoSEQ multiplex PCR, while TCRdb's copy carries only in-frame clones and drops some. This sample has around 37,000 clones, with roughly 90% found just once. The sample consisted of peripheral blood. The source is a human donor in a cohort sampled during active COVID-19. Both conserved end residues are part of each CDR3. Each record gives: V gene, D gene, clone size, J gene, CDR3 DNA, CDR3 protein. The D gene is left open where the match is weak. Only some rows state a clone size, as once, few, many or a class for expanded clones.

TRBV5-1	TRBD2	NA	TRBJ2-7	TGCGCCAGCAGCTTGGTACTAGCGGGGGAATACGAGCAGTACTTC	CASSLVLAGEYEQYF
TRBV5-4	NA	NA	TRBJ2-1	TGTGCCAGCAGCGTCCCATCCTACAATGAGCAGTTCTTC	CASSVPSYNEQFF
TRBV7-6	NA	once	TRBJ1-3	TGTGCCAGCAGCTTATTGCCGGGGAGCTCTGGAAACACCATATATTTT	CASSLLPGSSGNTIYF
TRBV6-6	NA	NA	TRBJ1-1	TGTGCCAGCAGAACCAGGCTTTCCACTGAAGCTTTCTTT	CASRTRLSTEAFF
TRBV6-1	TRBD1	NA	TRBJ1-2	TGTGCCAGCAGTGAAACACAGGGGTACTATGGCTACACCTTC	CASSETQGYYGYTF
TRBV9	TRBD1	NA	TRBJ2-3	TGTGCCAGCAGCGTTGAGAGGACAGGGTCCCCAGATACGCAGTATTTT	CASSVERTGSPDTQYF
TRBV19	TRBD2	once	TRBJ2-3	TGTGCCAGTAGTATAGGGATAGCGGGGGTCCTAGATACGCAGTATTTT	CASSIGIAGVLDTQYF
TRBV10-1	NA	NA	TRBJ1-5	TGCGCCAGCAGTGACCTGAATCAGCCCCAGCATTTT	CASSDLNQPQHF
TRBV15	TRBD1	NA	TRBJ2-6	TGTGCCACCAGCACCCGACAGGGGAGGCCTGGGGCCAACGTCCTGACTTTC	CATSTRQGRPGANVLTF
TRBV6-5	NA	NA	TRBJ1-5	TGTGCCAGCTGGGCCGGGACAAATAATCAGCCCCAGCATTTT	CASWAGTNNQPQHF
TRBV6-5	TRBD2	NA	TRBJ2-1	TGTGCCAGCAGACTAGCGGGGGGGTTCAACAATGAGCAGTTCTTC	CASRLAGGFNNEQFF
TRBV10-2	NA	NA	TRBJ2-7	TGCGCCAGCAGCGAGGAGGGGGGGTGGGACGAGCAGTACTTC	CASSEEGGWDEQYF
TRBV4-2	TRBD2	NA	TRBJ2-1	TGTGCCAGCAGCCAAGATGGCGGGGGGAAGAACAATGAGCAGTTCTTC	CASSQDGGGKNNEQFF
TRBV27	TRBD1	NA	TRBJ2-7	TGTGCCAGCAGTTTTTTACAGGGGGCATACGAGCAGTACTTC	CASSFLQGAYEQYF
TRBV5-4	NA	NA	TRBJ2-3	TGTGCCAGCAGCTTGGACAGGGGCACAGATACGCAGTATTTT	CASSLDRGTDTQYF
TRBV7-8	NA	NA	TRBJ2-5	TGTGCCAGCAGCTTACTAACAGGGCAAGAGACCCAGTACTTC	CASSLLTGQETQYF
TRBV6-5	TRBD1	NA	TRBJ2-1	TGTGCCAGCAGTTACGAAGGTGGACAGGGAATCGATGAGCAGTTCTTC	CASSYEGGQGIDEQFF
TRBV5-4	NA	NA	TRBJ2-7	TGTGCCAGCAGCTTAGGGGACACCCGGGCCTACGAGCAGTACTTC	CASSLGDTRAYEQYF
TRBV19	TRBD1	NA	TRBJ2-1	TGTGCCAGTAGTATTAACAGGGGCAATGAGCAGTTCTTC	CASSINRGNEQFF
TRBV5-1	NA	NA	TRBJ2-1	TGCGCCAGCAGCTTGGCTACGGGAGCGGGCTCCTACAATGAGCAGTTCTTC	CASSLATGAGSYNEQFF
TRBV5-6	TRBD1	NA	TRBJ1-2	TGTGCCAGCAGCACCTATACAGGGGCACGGGGCTATGGCTACACCTTC	CASSTYTGARGYGYTF
TRBV5-6	NA	NA	TRBJ2-5	TGTGCCAGCAGCTTGGTAGTGACCCCTGGGCGAGAGACCCAGTACTTC	CASSLVVTPGRETQYF
TRBV5-1	TRBD1	NA	TRBJ1-1	TGCGCCAGCAGCCCCCTCGGACAGGGGGCCGTAAATGAAGCTTTCTTT	CASSPLGQGAVNEAFF
TRBV28	TRBD1	once	TRBJ1-5	TGTGCCAGCAACCTTCTACAGGGGATGGGACAGCCCCAGCATTTT	CASNLLQGMGQPQHF